This T cell receptor beta chain comes out of a study of cytomegalovirus exposure and HLA in healthy donors. There are a few counts of this clone. The PCR contained 60 Vbeta and 13 Jbeta primers. Clones were sequenced by immunoSEQ multiplex PCR, and TCRdb holds only the in-frame ones, with some missing. The sample has approximately 110,000 clones; 15% are singletons. The V and J ends lost 6 bases and 5 bases respectively, with 19 bases between them. The CDR3 runs 16 residues. Germline-derived CDR1 and CDR2 are KGHSH and LQKENI. The chain carries TRBV18 and TRBJ1-4; the D gene is possibly TRBD1 (6 bases). This TCR was recovered from a woman younger than 30 in good health and CMV-seronegative. The sample consisted of PBMCs. The CDR3 nucleotides are TGTGCCAGCTCTCCAACCCCCGGGACACCCAATGAAAAACTGTTTTTT. It encodes CASSPTPGTPNEKLFF.